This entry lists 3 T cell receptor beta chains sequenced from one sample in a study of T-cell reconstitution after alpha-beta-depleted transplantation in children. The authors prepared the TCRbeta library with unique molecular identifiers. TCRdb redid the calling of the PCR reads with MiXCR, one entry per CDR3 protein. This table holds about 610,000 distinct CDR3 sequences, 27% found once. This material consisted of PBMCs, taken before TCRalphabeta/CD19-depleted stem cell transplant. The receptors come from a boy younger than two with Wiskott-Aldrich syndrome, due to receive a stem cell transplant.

The CDR3 sequence: CASSPEGTGTPGELFF. In DNA, the CDR3 is TGTGCCAGCAGTCCTGAGGGGACGGGCACCCCCGGGGAGCTGTTTTTT. This chain joins TRBV12-3 or TRBV12-4 and TRBJ2-2; D is possibly TRBD1 or TRBD2 (5 bases each). CDR3 size: 16 residues. V lost 5 bases to trimming and J lost 6 bases, with 19 bases between them.

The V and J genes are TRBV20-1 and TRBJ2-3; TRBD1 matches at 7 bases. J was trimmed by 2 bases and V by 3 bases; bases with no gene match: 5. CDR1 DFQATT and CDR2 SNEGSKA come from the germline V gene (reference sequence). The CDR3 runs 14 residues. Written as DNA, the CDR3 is TGCAGTGCTAGGAAGGGGGCCAACACAGATACGCAGTATTTT. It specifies CSARKGANTDTQYF.

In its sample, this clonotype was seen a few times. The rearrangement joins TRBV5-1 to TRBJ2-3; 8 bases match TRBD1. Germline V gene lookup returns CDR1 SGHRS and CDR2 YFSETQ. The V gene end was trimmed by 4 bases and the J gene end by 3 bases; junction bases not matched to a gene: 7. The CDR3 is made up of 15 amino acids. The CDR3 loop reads CASSGGQGTTDTQYF. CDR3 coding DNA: TGCGCCAGCAGCGGTGGACAGGGTACTACAGATACGCAGTATTTT.